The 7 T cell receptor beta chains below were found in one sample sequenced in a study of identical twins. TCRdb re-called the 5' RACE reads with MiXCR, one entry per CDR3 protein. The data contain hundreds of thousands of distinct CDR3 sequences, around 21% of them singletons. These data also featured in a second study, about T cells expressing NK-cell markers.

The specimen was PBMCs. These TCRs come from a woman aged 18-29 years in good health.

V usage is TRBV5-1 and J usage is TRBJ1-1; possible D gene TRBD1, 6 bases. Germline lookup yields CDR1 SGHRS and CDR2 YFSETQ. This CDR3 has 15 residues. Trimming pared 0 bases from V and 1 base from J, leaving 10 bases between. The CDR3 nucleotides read TGCGCCAGCAGCTTGGAAGGGACAAGGAACACTGAAGCTTTCTTT. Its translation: CASSLEGTRNTEAFF.

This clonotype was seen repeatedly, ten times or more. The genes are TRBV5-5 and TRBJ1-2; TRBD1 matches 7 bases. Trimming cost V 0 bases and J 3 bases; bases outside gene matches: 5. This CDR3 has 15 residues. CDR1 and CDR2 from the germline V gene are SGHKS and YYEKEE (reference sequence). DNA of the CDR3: TGTGCCAGCAGCTTGGATGAAGGGGGCGACTATGGCTACACCTTC. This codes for CASSLDEGGDYGYTF.

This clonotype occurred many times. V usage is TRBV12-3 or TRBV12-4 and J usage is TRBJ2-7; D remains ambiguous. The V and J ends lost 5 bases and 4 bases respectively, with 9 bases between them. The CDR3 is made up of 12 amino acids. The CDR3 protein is CASSQSLYEQYF. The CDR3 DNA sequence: TGTGCCAGCAGTCAAAGTTTGTACGAGCAGTACTTC.

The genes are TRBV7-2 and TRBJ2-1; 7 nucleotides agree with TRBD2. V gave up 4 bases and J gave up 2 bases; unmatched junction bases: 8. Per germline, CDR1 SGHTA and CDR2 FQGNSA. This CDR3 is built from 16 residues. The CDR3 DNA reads TGTGCCAGCAGCTCGATTCGGACTAGGGCCTACAATGAGCAGTTCTTC. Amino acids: CASSSIRTRAYNEQFF.

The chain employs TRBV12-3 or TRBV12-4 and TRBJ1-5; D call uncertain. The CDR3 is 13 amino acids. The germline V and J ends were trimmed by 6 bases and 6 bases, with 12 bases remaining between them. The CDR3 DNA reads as TGTGCCAGCAGGGGGAGGGCACTTCAGCCCCAGCATTTT. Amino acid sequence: CASRGRALQPQHF.

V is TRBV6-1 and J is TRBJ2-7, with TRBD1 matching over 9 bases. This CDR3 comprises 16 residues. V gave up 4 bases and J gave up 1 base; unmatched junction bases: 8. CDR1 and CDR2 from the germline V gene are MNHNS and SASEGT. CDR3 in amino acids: CASSVSGDRASYEQYF. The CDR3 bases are TGTGCCAGCAGTGTATCGGGGGACAGGGCTTCCTACGAGCAGTACTTC.

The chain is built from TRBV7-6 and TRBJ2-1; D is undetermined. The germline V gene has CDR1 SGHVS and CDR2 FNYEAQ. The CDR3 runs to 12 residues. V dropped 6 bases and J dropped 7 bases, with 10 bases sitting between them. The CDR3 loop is CASSRYHNEQFF. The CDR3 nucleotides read TGTGCCAGCAGTCGCTACCATAATGAGCAGTTCTTC.